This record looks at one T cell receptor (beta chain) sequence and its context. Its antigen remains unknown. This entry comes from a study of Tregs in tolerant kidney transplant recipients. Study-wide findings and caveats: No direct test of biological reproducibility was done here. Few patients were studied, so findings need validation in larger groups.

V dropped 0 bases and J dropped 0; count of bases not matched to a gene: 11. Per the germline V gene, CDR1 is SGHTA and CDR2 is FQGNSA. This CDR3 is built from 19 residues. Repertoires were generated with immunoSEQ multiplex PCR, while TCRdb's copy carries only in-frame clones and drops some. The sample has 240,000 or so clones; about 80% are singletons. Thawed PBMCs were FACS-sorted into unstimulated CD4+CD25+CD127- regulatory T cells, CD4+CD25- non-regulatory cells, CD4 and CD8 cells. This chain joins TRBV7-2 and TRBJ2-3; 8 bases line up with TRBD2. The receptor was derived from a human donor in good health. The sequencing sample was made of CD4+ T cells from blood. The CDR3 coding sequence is TGTGCCAGCAGCTTAGCGGGAAGAGCGACTAGCGCAAGCACAGATACGCAGTATTTT. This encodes CASSLAGRATSASTDTQYF.